The text below deals with one TCR beta chain. The data belong to a study of early T cells in non-severe SARS-CoV-2 infection. The TCR library protocol attached unique molecular identifiers to the individual cDNA molecules. TCRdb processed the 5' RACE reads anew with MiXCR; each CDR3 protein has one entry. The sample has around 82,000 distinct CDR3 sequences, about 11% seen once. CDR1 is SQVTM and CDR2 is ANQGSEA in the germline V gene. Unmatched junction bases numbered 3, after V lost 1 base and J lost 0 bases. This CDR3 contains 15 residues. Specimen: whole blood. The chain is built from TRBV29-1 and TRBJ2-1, with TRBD2 matching 7 bases. This TCR came from an adult who was a healthcare worker with PCR-confirmed SARS-CoV-2 infection or an uninfected control (not recorded which). The CDR3 loop is CSVEGTGGSYNEQFF. CDR3 DNA: TGCAGCGTTGAAGGAACGGGGGGCTCCTACAATGAGCAGTTCTTC.